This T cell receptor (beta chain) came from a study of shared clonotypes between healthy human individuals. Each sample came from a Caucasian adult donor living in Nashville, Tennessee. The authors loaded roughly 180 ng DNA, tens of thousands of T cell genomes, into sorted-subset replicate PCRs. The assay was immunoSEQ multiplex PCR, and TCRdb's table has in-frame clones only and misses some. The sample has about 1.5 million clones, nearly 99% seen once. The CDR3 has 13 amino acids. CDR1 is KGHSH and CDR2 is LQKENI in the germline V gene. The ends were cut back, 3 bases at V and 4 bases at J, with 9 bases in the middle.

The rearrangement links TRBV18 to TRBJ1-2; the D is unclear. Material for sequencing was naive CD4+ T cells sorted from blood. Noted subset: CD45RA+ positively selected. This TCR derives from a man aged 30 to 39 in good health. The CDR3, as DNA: TGTGCCAGCTCACCCGACAACAGCTATGGCTACACCTTC. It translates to CASSPDNSYGYTF. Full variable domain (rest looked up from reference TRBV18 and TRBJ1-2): NAGVMQNPRHLVRRRGQEARLRCSPMKGHSHVYWYRQLPEEGLKFMVYLQKENIIDESGMPKERFSAEFPKEGPSILRIQQVVRGDSAAYFCASSPDNSYGYTFGSGTRLTVV.